This TCR beta chain comes out of a study of somatic mutations in cytotoxic T cells in rheumatoid arthritis. V was pared by 5 bases and J by 2 bases, with 19 bases between. Germline V gives CDR1 LNHNV, CDR2 YYDKDF (reference sequence). The CDR3 length is 17 residues. Regarding this clone: Its cognate antigen is unknown.

Data came from immunoSEQ multiplex PCR; TCRdb stores just in-frame clones and leaves some out. The sample yields 15,000 or so clones, 78% seen once. Separation of CD4+ and CD8+ cells was performed by positive magnetic bead selection, and purity was verified by flow cytometry. Study-level results: The largest CD8+ clone made up over 20% of CD8+ cells in about an eighth of the 65 patients. With advancing age, CD8+ clonality climbed in rheumatoid arthritis patients but did not rise in healthy controls. No significant CD8+ T-cell clonality difference was found between rheumatoid arthritis patients and age-matched controls.

This clonotype originated in an adult with rheumatoid arthritis. V gene TRBV15 combines with J gene TRBJ1-5, with a tentative D call TRBD1 (6 bases). The material sequenced was CD8+ T cells sorted from blood. As DNA, the CDR3 is TGTGCCACCAGCGCAAGAGGGGGGGAGGTGGGCAATCAGCCCCAGCATTTT. Amino acids: CATSARGGEVGNQPQHF. Complete variable domain (other parts from reference TRBV15 and TRBJ1-5): DAMVIQNPRYQVTQFGKPVTLSCSQTLNHNVMYWYQQKSSQAPKLLFHYYDKDFNNEADTPDNFQSRRPNTSFCFLDIRSPGLGDTAMYLCATSARGGEVGNQPQHFGDGTRLSIL.